A single sample gave rise to the 17 T cell receptor beta chains below, sequenced in a study of spatial heterogeneity in lung cancer. The time point: blood at routine non-recurrence follow-up after resection. In each case, whole RNA from tumor, nontumor lung or frozen PBMC was sequenced unsorted. TCRdb re-called the 5' RACE reads through MiXCR, storing one row per CDR3 protein. The table includes roughly 120,000 distinct CDR3 sequences, about 12% detected once. The sample consisted of PBMCs, taken at follow-up. These receptors all come from a male donor with early-stage non-small cell lung cancer.

This sequence joins TRBV12-3 or TRBV12-4 and TRBJ1-6; 11 nucleotides match TRBD1. CDR3 length equals 14 residues. Losses at the gene ends were 6 bases for V and 10 bases for J; bases not matched to a gene: 5. The CDR3 loop is CASSRTGGVSPLHF. For the CDR3, the DNA is TGTGCCAGCAGCAGGACAGGGGGCGTATCACCCCTCCACTTT.

The V gene is TRBV7-9, the J gene TRBJ2-3; D is uncertain. V was trimmed by 2 bases and J by 0 bases, leaving 9 bases between them. The germline V gene has CDR1 SEHNR and CDR2 FQNEAQ (reference sequence). CDR3 length: 15 amino acids. The CDR3 is CASSLLFTSTDTQYF. DNA of the CDR3: TGTGCCAGCAGCTTATTGTTCACTAGCACAGATACGCAGTATTTT.

The V call is TRBV5-8, the J call TRBJ1-3, with TRBD1 identical over 7 bases. Trimming at V came to 4 bases and at J to 2 bases, leaving 9 bases not matched to a gene. The length of the CDR3 is 16 residues. Looked up from germline, CDR1 is SGHTS and CDR2 is YDEGEE. The CDR3 DNA follows: TGTGCCAGCAGCCAACGCCAGGGGGGCCCTGGAAACACCATATATTTT. Residues: CASSQRQGGPGNTIYF.

The rearrangement uses TRBV7-8 and TRBJ1-5; D not certain. This CDR3 region has 15 residues. The germline gives CDR1 SGHVS, CDR2 FQNEAQ. Trimming removed 7 bases from V and 2 bases from J, with 15 bases in between. The CDR3 reads CASTSPGGGNQPQHF. The CDR3, as DNA: TGTGCCAGCACCTCCCCCGGAGGTGGCAATCAGCCCCAGCATTTT.

This chain links TRBV9 with TRBJ2-3; TRBD2 is a possible D gene (6 bases). Between the trimmed V and J ends, which lost 0 bases and 2 bases, there was a span of 13 bases. This CDR3 spans 16 amino acids. Germline V gene lookup returns CDR1 SGDLS and CDR2 YYNGEE. The CDR3 coding sequence is TGTGCCAGCAGCGTAGCTGGCCGGGGGTTCACAGATACGCAGTATTTT. This translates into CASSVAGRGFTDTQYF.

This clonotype turned up a few times. The J gene is TRBJ1-6, the V gene TRBV11-2; TRBD1 matches at 7 bases. Germline V gene sequence: CDR1 SGHAT, CDR2 FQNNGV. Trimming took 3 bases from V and 7 from J; bases not matched to a gene: 3. The CDR3 has 14 residues. The CDR3, as DNA: TGTGCCAGCAGCTTTGAAGGGGGCAATTCACCCCTCCACTTT. Encoded protein: CASSFEGGNSPLHF.

Only a few counts were recorded for this clonotype. This sequence joins TRBV18 and TRBJ2-7; D perhaps matches TRBD2 (5 bases). Trimming removed 0 bases from V and 3 bases from J, with 9 bases in between. From germline, CDR1 is KGHSH and CDR2 LQKENI. This CDR3 comprises 14 residues. CDR3 sequence: CASSPPSGNYEQYF. CDR3 coding DNA: TGTGCCAGCTCACCACCGTCCGGGAACTACGAGCAGTACTTC.

Only a few counts were recorded for this clonotype. The rearrangement links TRBV30 to TRBJ2-7; 7 nucleotides match TRBD1. After removal of 0 bases from V and 6 bases from J, the junction contained 8 bases not matched to a gene. The CDR3 is 14 residues long. The V gene's germline CDR1 is GTSNPN and CDR2 SVGIG (reference sequence). CDR3 in DNA: TGTGCCTGGAGTGTAGACAGGGAGCTGACCGAGCAGTACTTC. This sequence encodes CAWSVDRELTEQYF.

This clonotype was detected a few times. CDR3 in DNA: TGTGCCAGCAGTTTTTCTCGTACCACCCTCCACTTT. As protein: CASSFSRTTLHF. The chain combines TRBV12-3 or TRBV12-4 with TRBJ1-6, with D hard to call. Trimming stripped 3 bases from V and 14 bases from J, with 11 bases between. This CDR3 has 12 amino acids.

To note about this clonotype: With a much larger clone just one base away, this may be a read error. This chain connects TRBV7-8 to TRBJ1-3; no clear D gene. Germline V lookup: CDR1 SGHVS, CDR2 FQNEAQ. The CDR3 sequence is 17 residues long. V lost 1 base and J 0 bases, leaving 13 bases between the germline ends. CDR3 DNA: TGTGCCAGCAGCTTAGGTTTTGACATCCGCTCTGGAAACACCATATATTTT. As protein: CASSLGFDIRSGNTIYF.

In this sample, this clonotype turned up a few times. The chain's CDR3 is CAISDQGTSQPQHF. The DNA of the CDR3 is TGTGCCATCAGTGATCAGGGTACAAGTCAGCCCCAGCATTTT. The chain uses TRBV10-3 and TRBJ1-5, with D tentatively TRBD1 (5 bases). From germline, CDR1 is ENHRY and CDR2 SYGVKD. This CDR3 comprises 14 residues. V was cut by 3 bases and J by 6 bases, with 12 bases left in between.

This clonotype was seen only a few times. The J gene is TRBJ2-1, the V gene TRBV20-1; perhaps TRBD2 as D (7 bases). Germline V gene sequence: CDR1 DFQATT, CDR2 SNEGSKA (reference sequence). The ends were cut back, 6 bases at V and 8 bases at J, with 20 bases in the middle. The CDR3 covers 14 residues. The CDR3 loop reads CSARLRRGADEQFF. CDR3 in DNA: TGCAGTGCGAGGTTACGACGGGGGGCAGATGAGCAGTTCTTC.

This clonotype was observed a handful of times. The V gene is TRBV6-5, the J gene TRBJ1-5; D is undetermined. In germline, CDR1 is MNHEY, CDR2 SVGAGI. The CDR3 is 13 amino acids. V was clipped by 0 bases and J by 6 bases, with 6 bases between them. CDR3 DNA sequence: TGTGCCAGCAGTTACTCAGGTTCTCAGCCCCAGCATTTT. This gives the protein CASSYSGSQPQHF.

The chain is built from TRBV10-3 and TRBJ2-2; D might be TRBD1 (5 bases). The CDR3 runs to 14 residues. V was trimmed by 4 bases and J by 5 bases, leaving 11 bases between them. Germline loops: CDR1 ENHRY, CDR2 SYGVKD. The CDR3 spells CAISGDSLTGELFF. The CDR3 nucleotides are TGTGCCATCAGTGGAGACAGCTTAACCGGGGAGCTGTTTTTT.

This clonotype was counted only a few times. CDR3 sequence: CSATIAFRGSNEQYF. CDR3 sequence (DNA): TGCAGTGCTACTATCGCCTTCAGGGGTTCCAACGAGCAGTACTTC. This chain uses TRBV20-1 with TRBJ2-7; D may be TRBD1 (6 bases). The CDR3 has 15 amino acids. V gave up 4 bases and J gave up 5 bases, with 21 bases separating them. Germline CDR1 is DFQATT and CDR2 is SNEGSKA (reference sequence).

This clonotype came up many times. The chain employs TRBV20-1 and TRBJ1-6, with D hard to call. This CDR3 region has 13 residues. The germline V gene encodes CDR1 DFQATT and CDR2 SNEGSKA (reference sequence). V was shortened by 1 base and J by 7 bases, with 8 bases between the two germline ends. Here the CDR3 reads CSARASLNSPLHF. CDR3 coding DNA: TGCAGTGCTAGAGCTTCTCTCAATTCACCCCTCCACTTT.

This clonotype was observed a handful of times. The chain joins TRBV9 to TRBJ1-2; 7 positions match TRBD1. J lost 8 bases, V lost 0 bases, and 7 bases had no gene match. The CDR3 runs 14 residues. CDR1 is SGDLS and CDR2 is YYNGEE in the germline V gene. This chain's CDR3 is CASSVADRRGGYTF. CDR3 sequence (DNA): TGTGCCAGCAGCGTAGCGGACAGGCGAGGGGGCTACACCTTC.